This record concerns one TCR beta chain sequence. Clones were read by immunoSEQ multiplex PCR, and TCRdb kept only the in-frame ones, dropping some. Found here are some 150,000 clones, about 88% of them singletons; the top ten hold around 0.77%. The data stem from a study of blood T cell repertoires in COVID-19. The overall study: T cells, B-cell-depleted T cells, or PBMCs provided the cDNA or gDNA that served as material.

CDR3 length equals 14 residues. In germline, CDR1 is SGHDN, CDR2 FVKESK. V was pared by 1 base and J by 7 bases, with 14 bases between. This clonotype was obtained from a woman between 18 and 29 years old who had recovered from COVID-19. The rearrangement uses TRBV14 and TRBJ2-7; D perhaps matches TRBD2 (6 bases). Sequenced input: PBMCs or T cells enriched from blood (not recorded which). The CDR3 region is CASSQVQRRGEQYF. In nucleotides, the CDR3 is TGTGCCAGCAGCCAAGTACAGCGGAGGGGTGAGCAGTACTTC.